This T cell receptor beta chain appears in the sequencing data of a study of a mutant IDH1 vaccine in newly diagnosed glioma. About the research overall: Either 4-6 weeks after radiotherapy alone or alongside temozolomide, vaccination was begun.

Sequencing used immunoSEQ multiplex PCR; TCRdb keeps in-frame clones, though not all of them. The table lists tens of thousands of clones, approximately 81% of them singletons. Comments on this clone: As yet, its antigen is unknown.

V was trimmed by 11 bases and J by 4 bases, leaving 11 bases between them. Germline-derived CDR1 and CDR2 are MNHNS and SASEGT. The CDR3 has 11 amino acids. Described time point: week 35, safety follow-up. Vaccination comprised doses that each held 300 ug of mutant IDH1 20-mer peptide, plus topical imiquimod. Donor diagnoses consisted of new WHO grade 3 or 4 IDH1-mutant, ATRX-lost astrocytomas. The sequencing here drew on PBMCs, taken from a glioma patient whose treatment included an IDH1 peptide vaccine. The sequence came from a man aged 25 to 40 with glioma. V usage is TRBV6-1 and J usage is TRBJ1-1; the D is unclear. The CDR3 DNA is TGTGCCCTAAGCGAGGGCACTGAAGCTTTCTTT. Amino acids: CALSEGTEAFF.